The source of this T cell receptor (beta chain) is a study of blood T cells in healthy people across ages (dated by TCRdb to the mid-2010s). Background for the entire study: In model experiments, template switching captured roughly one uniquely barcoded TCR beta cDNA molecule for every two T cells. Using deep sequencing normalized with unique cDNA molecular identifiers, the study measured how TCR beta repertoire diversity changes with age. Donors were grouped into four age groups: young (average approximately 15 years), middle-aged (39), aged (roughly 62) and long-lived (about 82). To avoid experimental bias, donors of different ages were distributed randomly across sequencing lanes. Two additional independent replicas of 1 million unique cDNA reads from the same blood draw were analyzed for two donors (one aged 18 to 30 and one aged 80 or older).

This clonotype has more than one count but fewer than ten. No cognate antigen has been identified for it. Qualities for individual bases were not recorded, and no much larger clone is one base off. The library was produced with 5' RACE. Instrument used: Illumina HiSeq 2500. A second PCR of about 6 to 12 cycles was performed with a sample-barcoded 5' primer and a J-beta primer mix. Each TCR beta cDNA molecule received a unique molecular identifier from a template-switch 5' adaptor carrying 12 random nucleotides. Each sample yielded at least 3 million CDR3-containing paired-end reads. First-strand cDNA synthesis was performed from all RNA using the Mint cDNA synthesis kit, with priming by a TRBC-specific oligonucleotide. After uracil-DNA glycosylase treatment, a first 18-cycle PCR used universal primers M1SS and BC2_uni_R on all cDNA. On the authors' methods: Normalization of each sample was performed by random selection of 1 million high-quality reads, each carrying a distinct molecular identifier. Instead of being binned into consensus sequences, reads with shared molecular identifiers were discarded. MiTCR, run with a Q25 quality threshold and the strictest error-elimination algorithm, handled CDR3 identification, clonotype clustering and error correction. A nonparametric unseen species model with Euler transformation was used to estimate a lower bound on total TCR beta diversity. TCRdb applied fastp at Q25 and MiXCR to the public reads, then kept only in-frame beta chains. Each entry merges the rows of one CDR3 protein and shows their most common DNA and genes. The V and J calls, along with clone size, are taken from TCRdb and not from the paper's own processing. The sample has around 1,700,000 distinct CDR3 sequences on record, 28% of them singletons. Over 7% of the sample comes from the top ten.

The investigation overall reported the following: Observed TCR beta diversity correlated strongly with the percentage of naive T cells measured by flow cytometry. Compared with the aged group, the long-lived group had more naive CD4+ T cells, fewer expanded clones and increased TCR diversity, suggesting age selection. Observed TCR beta diversity per million T cells fell roughly linearly with age, and a significant reduction was already apparent by age approximately 40. Since profiling was done on bulk unsorted PBMCs, naive and antigen-experienced compartments could not be conclusively compared. Because the CMV infection status of the donors was unknown, age-related changes in expanded clonotypes may potentially have been confounded. Estimates of total diversity based on one million sequenced T cells were regarded as lower bounds and as underestimates.

The donors were roughly 39 Caucasian individuals from Russia, aged roughly 6 to 95 years, who were systemically healthy. Each donor gave 9 to 10 milliliters of peripheral blood, collected into EDTA-treated Vacutainer tubes. Ficoll-Paque density-gradient centrifugation was used to isolate PBMCs, with at least 6.5 million per sample. Total RNA, at least 6 micrograms per sample, was extracted from PBMCs with Trizol reagent. For every donor, flow cytometry on a PBMC aliquot measured the percentage of naive CD45RAhigh/CD27high T cells. Sequencing input: blood. The source of this sequence is a woman between 25 and 40 years old in good health.

Here the CDR3 is given as CASSFVGRKETQYF. The nucleotides are TGTGCCAGCAGTTTTGTGGGACGGAAAGAGACCCAGTACTTC. This sequence uses TRBV6-2 or TRBV6-3 and TRBJ2-5, with the D segment possibly TRBD1 or TRBD2, each aligning over 5 bases. The trim is 4 bases for V and 3 bases for J, with a gap of 12 bases between the germline ends. Reading from cysteine to phenylalanine, the CDR3 counts 14 amino acids. Only CDR3 DNA remains: 42 bases, in frame from the first base. CDR1 and CDR2 were assigned from the germline V gene as MNHEY and SVGEGT.